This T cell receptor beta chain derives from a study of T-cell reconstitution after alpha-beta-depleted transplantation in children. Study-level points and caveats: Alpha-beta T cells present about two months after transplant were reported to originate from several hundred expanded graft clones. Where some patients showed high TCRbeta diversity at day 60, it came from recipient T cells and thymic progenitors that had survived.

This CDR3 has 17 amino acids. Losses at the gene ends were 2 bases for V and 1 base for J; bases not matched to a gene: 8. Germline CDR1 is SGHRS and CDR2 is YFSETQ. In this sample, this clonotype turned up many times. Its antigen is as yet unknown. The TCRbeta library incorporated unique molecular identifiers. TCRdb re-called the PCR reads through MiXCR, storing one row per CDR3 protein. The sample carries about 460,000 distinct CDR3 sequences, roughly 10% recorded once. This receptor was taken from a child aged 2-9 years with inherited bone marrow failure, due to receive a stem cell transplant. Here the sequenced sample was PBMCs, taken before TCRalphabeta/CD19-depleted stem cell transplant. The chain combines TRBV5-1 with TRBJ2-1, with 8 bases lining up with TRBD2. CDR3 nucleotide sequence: TGCGCCAGCAGCTTAAATAGCGGGACTAGATCCTACAATGAGCAGTTCTTC. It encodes CASSLNSGTRSYNEQFF.